These T cell receptor beta chains were read from a single sample in a study of shared clonotypes between healthy human individuals. Assay: immunoSEQ multiplex PCR; the TCRdb copy retains only in-frame clones and omits some. The sample consists of about 600,000 clones, around 97% of them appearing once. Sequenced: naive CD4+ T cells sorted from blood. The receptor set was obtained from a woman aged 25-40 years in good health. CDR3s include the opening cysteine and the closing phenylalanine or tryptophan. D genes are given only for firm matches. Expanded clones get a size class; other rows say once, few or many, or leave the size out.

clone_size	v_call	d_call	j_call	cdr3_aa	cdr3_nt
NA	TRBV7-9	NA	TRBJ2-6	CASSPSGESGANVLTF	TGTGCCAGCAGCCCTTCGGGGGAATCTGGGGCCAACGTCCTGACTTTC
NA	TRBV25-1	TRBD2	TRBJ2-7	CASSEGLAGGTYEQYF	TGTGCCAGCAGTGAGGGTCTAGCGGGAGGGACCTACGAGCAGTACTTC
NA	TRBV18	NA	TRBJ1-2	CASSSGTDSTNYGYTF	TGTGCCAGCTCATCAGGGACGGACAGCACTAACTATGGCTACACCTTC
NA	TRBV19	NA	TRBJ2-7	CASSIDGAQASYEQYF	TGTGCCAGTAGTATAGATGGGGCCCAAGCCTCCTACGAGCAGTACTTC
NA	TRBV27	TRBD2	TRBJ2-2	CASRERGDTGELFF	TGTGCCAGCAGAGAGCGGGGTGACACCGGGGAGCTGTTTTTT
NA	TRBV28	NA	TRBJ2-1	CASSPGQSHGQFF	TGTGCCAGCAGTCCTGGACAGAGCCACGGGCAGTTCTTC
NA	TRBV7-9	TRBD1	TRBJ2-5	CASSLTGGVPETQYF	TGTGCCAGCAGCCTTACAGGGGGCGTCCCAGAGACCCAGTACTTC
NA	TRBV7-2	NA	TRBJ2-7	CASSLGRVGRHEQYF	TGTGCCAGCAGCCTGGGGCGGGTGGGGAGGCACGAGCAGTACTTC
NA	TRBV9	NA	TRBJ2-1	CASSPRGGNNEQFF	TGTGCCAGCAGCCCCCGAGGCGGAAACAATGAGCAGTTCTTC
NA	TRBV2	NA	TRBJ2-7	CASSEGYLGVEQYF	TGTGCCAGCAGTGAAGGGTACCTCGGAGTTGAGCAGTACTTC
once	TRBV27	NA	TRBJ2-7	CASSPSRRHSYEQYF	TGTGCCAGCAGCCCGTCCCGGCGGCACTCCTACGAGCAGTACTTC
NA	TRBV29-1	NA	TRBJ1-1	CSVEGLLDTEAFF	TGCAGCGTTGAGGGTTTATTGGACACTGAAGCTTTCTTT
NA	TRBV10-3	NA	TRBJ2-3	CAISETEALRVGDTQYF	TGTGCCATCAGTGAAACCGAGGCCTTAAGGGTTGGAGATACGCAGTATTTT
NA	TRBV28	TRBD2	TRBJ2-7	CASSLFGLAGSYEQYF	TGTGCCAGCAGTTTATTTGGACTAGCGGGCTCCTACGAGCAGTACTTC